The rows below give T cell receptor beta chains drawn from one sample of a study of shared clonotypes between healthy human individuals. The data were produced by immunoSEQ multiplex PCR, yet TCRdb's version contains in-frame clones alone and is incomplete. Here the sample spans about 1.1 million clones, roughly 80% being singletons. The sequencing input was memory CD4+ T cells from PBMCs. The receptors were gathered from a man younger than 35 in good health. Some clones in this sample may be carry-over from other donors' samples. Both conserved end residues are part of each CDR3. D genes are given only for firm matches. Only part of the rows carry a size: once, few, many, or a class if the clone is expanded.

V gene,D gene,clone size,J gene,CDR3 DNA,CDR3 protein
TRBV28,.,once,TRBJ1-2,TGTGCCAGCAGTTTCCCCAAGCCCGGTCAATATGGCTACACCTTC,CASSFPKPGQYGYTF
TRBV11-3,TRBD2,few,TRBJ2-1,TGTGCCAGCAGCTTAGTCTGGGGGGGTGAGCAGTTCTTC,CASSLVWGGEQFF
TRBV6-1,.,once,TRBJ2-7,TGTGCCAGCAGTGAAGCTAACGAGCAGTACTTC,CASSEANEQYF
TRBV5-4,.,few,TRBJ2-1,TGTGCCAGCAGCGACAAGGCCGGCCACAATGAGCAGTTCTTC,CASSDKAGHNEQFF
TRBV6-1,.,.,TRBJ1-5,TGTGCCAGCACCGACCCGAATCAGCCCCAGCATTTT,CASTDPNQPQHF
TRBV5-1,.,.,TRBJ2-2,TGCGCCAGCAGCTTCCCCACTAACAGAATCCACACCGGGGAGCTGTTTTTT,CASSFPTNRIHTGELFF
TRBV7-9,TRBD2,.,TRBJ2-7,TGTGCCAGCAGCGTCACATCACCCAGCGGGAGTGCCCACGAGCAGTACTTC,CASSVTSPSGSAHEQYF
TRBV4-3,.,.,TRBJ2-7,TGCGCCAGCAGCCAGGAATCGACAGGGACTACCTACGAGCAGTACTTC,CASSQESTGTTYEQYF
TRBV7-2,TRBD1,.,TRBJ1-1,TGTGCCAGCAGCTCTATGACTGGCCAGGGGGTTGAAGCTTTCTTT,CASSSMTGQGVEAFF
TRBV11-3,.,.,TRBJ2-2,TGTGCCAGCAGCCCGCGGGCCTTCACCGGGGAGCTGTTTTTT,CASSPRAFTGELFF
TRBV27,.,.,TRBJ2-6,TGTGCCAGCAGTTTATCCACAGGGTCCTCTGGGGCCAACGTCCTGACTTTC,CASSLSTGSSGANVLTF
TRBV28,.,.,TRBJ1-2,TGTGCCAGCAGTTTTCCCGGGGAGAGCTACACCTTC,CASSFPGESYTF
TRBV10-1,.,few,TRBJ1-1,TGCGCCAGCAGTGCTAGTAGATACACTGAAGCTTTCTTT,CASSASRYTEAFF
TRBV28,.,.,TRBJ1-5,TGTGCCAGCAGTTTAACCCAGGGGAGCAATCAGCCCCAGCATTTT,CASSLTQGSNQPQHF
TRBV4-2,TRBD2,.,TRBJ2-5,TGTGCCAGCAGCCAAGGGACTAGCGGGAGGGGAGAGACCCAGTACTTC,CASSQGTSGRGETQYF
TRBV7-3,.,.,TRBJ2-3,TGTGCCAGTGATAGGGGTAGAGGCACAGATACGCAGTATTTT,CASDRGRGTDTQYF
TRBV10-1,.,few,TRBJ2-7,TGCGCCAGCAGCGGTCCTAATAAGGACAGAGCCTACGAGCAGTACTTC,CASSGPNKDRAYEQYF
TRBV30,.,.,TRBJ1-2,TGTGCCTGGACTACGGCGGTTGGCTACACCTTC,CAWTTAVGYTF
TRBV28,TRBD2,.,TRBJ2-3,TGTGCCAGCAGCACCTCTAGCGGGGGGGGGCCAGATACGCAGTATTTT,CASSTSSGGGPDTQYF
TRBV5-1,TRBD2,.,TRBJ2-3,TGCGCCAGCAGCCCCGGGGGGGTCCAAACAGATACGCAGTATTTT,CASSPGGVQTDTQYF
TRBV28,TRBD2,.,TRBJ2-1,TGTGCCAGCAGTTTGTCGCCCTGGGGTAGCGGGAGACTGGATGAGCAGTTCTTC,CASSLSPWGSGRLDEQFF
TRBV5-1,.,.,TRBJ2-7,TGCGCCAGCAGCTTTCTGGCCGCCAACGAGCAGTACTTC,CASSFLAANEQYF
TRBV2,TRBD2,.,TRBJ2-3,TGTGCCAGCAGTATCGGCGGGAGTGGGGACGATACGCAGTATTTT,CASSIGGSGDDTQYF
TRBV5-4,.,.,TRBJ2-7,TGTGCCAGCAGCTTGCCGGGGAGCTCCTACGAGCAGTACTTC,CASSLPGSSYEQYF
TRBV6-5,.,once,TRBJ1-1,TGTGCCAGCAGTTACTGGGGTGGAACCGCTGAAGCTTTCTTT,CASSYWGGTAEAFF
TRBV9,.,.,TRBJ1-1,TGTGCCAGCAGCGAGGAGACAGGATTGAACACTGAAGCTTTCTTT,CASSEETGLNTEAFF
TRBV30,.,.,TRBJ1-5,TGTGCCTGGAGTTGGGGGGGCAATCAGCCCCAGCATTTT,CAWSWGGNQPQHF
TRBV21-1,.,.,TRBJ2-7,TGTGCCAGCAGCAAAGCGGGTGGACAGGGCGAGGGCTACGAGCAGTACTTC,CASSKAGGQGEGYEQYF
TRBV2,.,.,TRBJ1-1,TGTGCCAGCAGTCCCGACGGGCGAAACACTGAAGCTTTCTTT,CASSPDGRNTEAFF
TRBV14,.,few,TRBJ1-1,TGTGCCAGCAGCTACTATGGGGGGAGAATAATGAACACTGAAGCTTTCTTT,CASSYYGGRIMNTEAFF
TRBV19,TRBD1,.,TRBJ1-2,TGTGCCAGTAGTAACCCGACAGGGATTAACTATGGCTACACCTTC,CASSNPTGINYGYTF
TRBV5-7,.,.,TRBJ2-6,TGTGCCAGCAGCTCGCGAAGGGTGGGGGTCGGGGCCAACGTCCTGACTTTC,CASSSRRVGVGANVLTF
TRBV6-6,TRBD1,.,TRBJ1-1,TGTGCCAGCAGTTCGCAAACAGGGGGTTTGGGCGCTTTCTTT,CASSSQTGGLGAFF
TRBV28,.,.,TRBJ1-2,TGTGCCAGCAGTTTAGGGGGAGGGCCAGCGAGTGGGTATGGCTACACCTTC,CASSLGGGPASGYGYTF
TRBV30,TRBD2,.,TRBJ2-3,TGTGCCTGGCGCGCCGGGACTAGCGGGAGAACAGATACGCAGTATTTT,CAWRAGTSGRTDTQYF
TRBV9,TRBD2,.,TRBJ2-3,TGTGCCAGCAGCGTAGAAGGGGGACTAGTGGTTGGAGATACGCAGTATTTT,CASSVEGGLVVGDTQYF
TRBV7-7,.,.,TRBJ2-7,TGTGCCAGCAGCTTAGCGGGAGATATGCACGAGCAGTACTTC,CASSLAGDMHEQYF
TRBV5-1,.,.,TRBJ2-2,TGCGCCAGCCGTGCCGGGACGCAGAACACCGGGGAGCTGTTTTTT,CASRAGTQNTGELFF
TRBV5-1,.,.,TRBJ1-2,TGCGCCAGCAGGTCCTTTTGGGGGGCGGAATATGGCTACACCTTC,CASRSFWGAEYGYTF
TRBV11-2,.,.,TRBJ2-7,TGTGCCAGCAGCTTCGGCGGTTTGAGGGGGGCCAGGGGGATTGAGCAGTACTTC,CASSFGGLRGARGIEQYF
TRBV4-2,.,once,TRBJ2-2,TGTGCCAGCAGCCGAACAGATCGCACCGGGGAGCTGTTTTTT,CASSRTDRTGELFF
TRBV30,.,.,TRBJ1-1,TGTGCCTGGAAAACCCGGACAGTGAACACTGAAGCTTTCTTT,CAWKTRTVNTEAFF
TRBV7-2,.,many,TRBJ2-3,TGTGCCAGCAGCTTAGAGGGAAGGGATACGCAGTATTTT,CASSLEGRDTQYF